This T cell receptor beta chain came from a study of blood T cell repertoires in COVID-19. About the study: Researchers got acute and convalescent COVID-19 samples from the United States, Italy and Spain.

Authors' processing steps: Cell counts per sample came from amplifying reference gene primers. Sequenced by immunoSEQ multiplex PCR; TCRdb stores in-frame clones only, minus some. The V and J calls and the clone size are those of that table, but D and trimming were determined from the DNA. The table shows under 450,000 clones, with about 90% occurring only once. Those enrolled, adults aged 18 to 89 years, came from under 25 US areas. Allocation to cohorts depended on clinical history reported by the participants. This CDR3 is 16 amino acids long. Germline V gives CDR1 LGHDT, CDR2 YNNKEL (reference sequence). V lost 1 base, J lost 4 bases, and 9 bases stayed unmatched.

The chain employs TRBV3-1 (or the pseudogene TRBV3-2) and TRBJ2-7, with TRBD2 matching over 8 bases. The sequencing sample was made of PBMCs or T cells enriched from blood (not recorded which). This receptor was identified in a woman between 25 and 40 years old who had recovered from COVID-19. CDR3 sequence: CASSQVPMTSVYEQYF. For the CDR3, the DNA is TGTGCCAGCAGCCAAGTCCCTATGACTAGCGTATACGAGCAGTACTTC.